These T cell receptor beta chains were read from a single sample in a study of T cells after yellow fever vaccination. From the 5' RACE reads, TCRdb called clonotypes with MiXCR, one entry per CDR3 protein. The data hold 510,000 or so distinct CDR3 sequences, with 15% to 20% observed a single time. The material sequenced was PBMCs, taken 15 days after the yellow fever booster vaccination. Source of these receptors: a man aged 30-40 years who received the YFV17D yellow fever vaccine. The CDR3 runs from the conserved cysteine through the conserved F or W. The D gene is left open where the match is weak. Clone size is given for some rows only: seen once, a few or many times, or a class if the clone is expanded.

v_call,d_call,cdr3_length,clone_size,j_call,cdr3_nt,cdr3_aa
TRBV10-3,TRBD1,14,.,TRBJ2-7,TGTGCCATCAGTGGGGACAGGGGTCCCTACGAGCAGTACTTC,CAISGDRGPYEQYF
TRBV7-8,.,13,few,TRBJ2-7,TGTGCCAGCAGCCCGATATGGTCCTACGAGCAGTACTTC,CASSPIWSYEQYF
TRBV6-2/TRBV6-3,TRBD2,17,.,TRBJ2-1,TGTGCCAGCAGTTACTCGACTAGCGGGAGTGCCTACAATGGGCAGTTCTTC,CASSYSTSGSAYNGQFF
TRBV7-8,.,15,.,TRBJ1-1,TGTGCCAGCAGCCCCCCCTCAACAGTGAACACTGAAGCTTTCTTT,CASSPPSTVNTEAFF
TRBV20-1,.,14,.,TRBJ2-5,TGCAGTGCTGCCACGGGCGGGAAGGCCAAGACCCAGTACTTC,CSAATGGKAKTQYF
TRBV20-1,TRBD1,16,few,TRBJ2-3,TGCAGTGCTAGCCCCCATGGGCAGGGGGTCACAGATACGCAGTATTTT,CSASPHGQGVTDTQYF
TRBV3-1,.,14,.,TRBJ2-1,TGTGCCAGCAGCCCCGACCTGCCCTACAATGAGCAGTTCTTC,CASSPDLPYNEQFF
TRBV7-7,.,14,few,TRBJ2-2,TGTGCCAGCAGCGGGAGACGTCTTTCCGGGGAGCTGTTTTTT,CASSGRRLSGELFF
TRBV4-3,.,15,.,TRBJ2-1,TGCGCCAGCAGCTACCTAGAGGAGGACCTCAATGAGCAGTTCTTC,CASSYLEEDLNEQFF
TRBV6-5,.,13,.,TRBJ2-7,TGTGCCAGCAGTTACACGGCCTCCTACGAGCAGTACTTC,CASSYTASYEQYF
TRBV20-1,TRBD1,14,many,TRBJ2-3,TGCAGTGCTACCGGGACAGGTGGGCCGGATACGCAGTATTTT,CSATGTGGPDTQYF
TRBV7-6,.,15,few,TRBJ2-5,TGTGCCAGCAGCCGCCAAGGCCCAGTAAAAGAGACCCAGTACTTC,CASSRQGPVKETQYF
TRBV7-9,TRBD1,16,few,TRBJ2-7,TGTGCCAGCAGCCCCCCCCCGACAGGGCGAGTCCACGAGCAGTACTTC,CASSPPPTGRVHEQYF
TRBV7-2,.,14,few,TRBJ1-1,TGTGCCAGCAGCTTATTCTGGCAGGGATTGAGTGGTTTCTTT,CASSLFWQGLSGFF
TRBV13,.,14,.,TRBJ2-5,TGTGCCAGCAGCGCCCGAGGGGGACAAGAGACCCAGTACTTC,CASSARGGQETQYF
TRBV5-1,TRBD1,15,.,TRBJ1-4,TGCGCCAGCAGCTTGGAAGGGGGCGCCCCAGAAAAACTGTTTTTT,CASSLEGGAPEKLFF
TRBV6-2/TRBV6-3,TRBD2,14,.,TRBJ2-7,TGTGCCAGCAACCAACTAGCGGGAGAGTACGAGCAGTACTTC,CASNQLAGEYEQYF
TRBV12-3/TRBV12-4,.,13,.,TRBJ1-3,TGTGCCAGCAGCCCCGCTGGGAGGTACACCATATATTTT,CASSPAGRYTIYF
TRBV7-7,.,14,many,TRBJ2-2,TGTGCCAGCAGCTTAGATCCGAACACCGGGGAGCTGTTTTTT,CASSLDPNTGELFF
TRBV7-2,.,13,.,TRBJ2-1,TGTGCCAGCAACCGAGGGGACCCGGGACTTCAGTTCTTC,CASNRGDPGLQFF
TRBV6-5,TRBD1,15,few,TRBJ1-4,TGTGCCAGCAGTTCGTACAGGGGGCGTGGTGAAAAACTGTTTTTT,CASSSYRGRGEKLFF
TRBV7-2,.,15,few,TRBJ1-1,TGTGCCAGCAGCTTATCTGTCAGGGTAAACACTGAAGCTTTCTTT,CASSLSVRVNTEAFF
TRBV7-9,.,15,few,TRBJ2-7,TGTGCCAGCAGCTCGACCCCTGGGGGCGCGGGAGCTCAGTACTTC,CASSSTPGGAGAQYF
TRBV10-3,TRBD1,15,few,TRBJ2-5,TGTGCCATCAGTGAACAGGGGGCGGTTGGAGAGACCCAGTACTTC,CAISEQGAVGETQYF
TRBV10-3,TRBD2,16,many,TRBJ2-7,TGTGCCATCAGTGAGTCGAGACTAGCGGAGGCCTACGAGCAGTACTTC,CAISESRLAEAYEQYF
TRBV20-1,.,14,few,TRBJ2-7,TGCAGTGCTAACAGTCAAGAAATACTCCACGAGCAGTACTTC,CSANSQEILHEQYF
TRBV12-3/TRBV12-4,.,15,few,TRBJ2-2,TGTGCCAGCAAGGGGCGGACAGCGAACACCGGGGAGCTGTTTTTT,CASKGRTANTGELFF
TRBV27,.,15,few,TRBJ1-3,TGTGCCAGCAGTTTATCGGGGGCCCCTATGGCCACCATATATTTT,CASSLSGAPMATIYF
TRBV28,.,13,.,TRBJ2-5,TGTGCCAGCAGTCCAAGGGTTCGAGAGACCCAGTACTTC,CASSPRVRETQYF
TRBV7-8,.,16,few,TRBJ2-3,TGTGCCAGCAGCTTAGCTAGCTTCACCGGGGGAGATACGCAGTATTTT,CASSLASFTGGDTQYF
TRBV18,TRBD1,15,few,TRBJ1-1,TGTGCCAGCTCACCACCGGGACAGGGGCGAACTGAAGCTTTCTTT,CASSPPGQGRTEAFF
TRBV25-1,.,14,few,TRBJ2-5,TGTGCCAGCAGTGACTCAGGGTCCCGGGAGACCCAGTACTTC,CASSDSGSRETQYF
TRBV7-8,TRBD2,15,few,TRBJ2-7,TGTGCCAGCAGCCCCCCGGGGACTAAAAACTACGAGCAGTACTTC,CASSPPGTKNYEQYF
TRBV11-2,.,18,.,TRBJ2-6,TGTGCCAGCAGCAGACGACAGAGTCTAAGCTCTGGGGCCAACGTCCTGACTTTC,CASSRRQSLSSGANVLTF
TRBV2,.,12,.,TRBJ2-7,TGTGCCAGCGGGACTGACTCCTACGAGCAGTACTTC,CASGTDSYEQYF
TRBV6-5,TRBD1,16,few,TRBJ2-1,TGTGCCAGCAGTCCCTCGTGGACAGGAGGTACCAATGAGCAGTTCTTC,CASSPSWTGGTNEQFF
TRBV15,TRBD2,14,few,TRBJ2-7,TGTGCCACCAGCCCCCCGGGACTAGCGTACGAGCAGTACTTC,CATSPPGLAYEQYF
TRBV15,.,15,few,TRBJ2-1,TGTGCCACCAGCGGCTGGACAGTGGGGGTCACTGAGCAGTTCTTC,CATSGWTVGVTEQFF
TRBV28,.,15,.,TRBJ1-5,TGTGCCAGCAGTTTCGCGAGGGTCCGTATCGTGGCCCAGCATTTT,CASSFARVRIVAQHF
TRBV5-1,.,13,.,TRBJ2-2,TGCGCCAGCACTGTGGCGGCCACCGGGGAGCTGTTTTTT,CASTVAATGELFF
TRBV29-1,.,16,few,TRBJ2-1,TGCAGCGGAACAGGGCGCAGGACTAGATTTTACGATGAGCAGTTCTTC,CSGTGRRTRFYDEQFF
TRBV19,.,12,.,TRBJ1-2,TGTGCCAGTAGGCAAGGTTACTATGGCTACACCTTC,CASRQGYYGYTF